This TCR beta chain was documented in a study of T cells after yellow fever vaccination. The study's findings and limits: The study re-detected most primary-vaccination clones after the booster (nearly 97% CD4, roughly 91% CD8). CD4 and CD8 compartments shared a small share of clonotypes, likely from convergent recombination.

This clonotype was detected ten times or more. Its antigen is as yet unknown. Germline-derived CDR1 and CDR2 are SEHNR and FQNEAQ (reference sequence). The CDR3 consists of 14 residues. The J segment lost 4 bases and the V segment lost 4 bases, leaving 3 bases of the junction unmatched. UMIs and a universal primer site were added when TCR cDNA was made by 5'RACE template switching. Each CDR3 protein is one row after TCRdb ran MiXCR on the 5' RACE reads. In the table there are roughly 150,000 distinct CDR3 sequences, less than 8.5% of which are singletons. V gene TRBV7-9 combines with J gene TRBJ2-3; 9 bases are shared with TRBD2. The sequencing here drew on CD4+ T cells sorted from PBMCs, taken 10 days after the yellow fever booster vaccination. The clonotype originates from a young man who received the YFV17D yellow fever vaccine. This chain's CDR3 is CASSSGLAPDTQYF. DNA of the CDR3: TGTGCCAGCAGCTCGGGACTAGCCCCAGATACGCAGTATTTT.